This TCR beta chain was observed in a study of CD8 T cells in Susac syndrome. Random hexamers were used to reverse transcribe the RNA input (roughly 0.5 to 1 ug). Across 54 Vbeta and 13 Jbeta, immunoSEQ multiplex PCR amplified TCR beta CDR3. TCRdb ran MiXCR on the immunoSEQ multiplex PCR reads and lists one entry per CDR3 protein. The data show 150,000 to 200,000 distinct CDR3 sequences, with about 94% seen just once and roughly 0.14% held by the top ten. Germline trimming cut 5 bases from V and 6 bases from J; bases unmatched to any gene: 8. The germline gives CDR1 LNHNV, CDR2 YYDKDF (reference sequence). The CDR3 spans 15 residues. Negative isolation yielded CD4+ and CD8+ T cells, and FACS enriched TEMRA cells.

This chain links TRBV15 with TRBJ1-5; 9 bases are shared with TRBD1. The sequencing sample was made of CD4+ T cells from PBMCs. The source of this sequence is a human donor in good health. Here the CDR3 reads CATSGEGQGTQPQHF. The CDR3 DNA follows: TGTGCCACCAGCGGCGAGGGACAGGGCACTCAGCCCCAGCATTTT.